One TCR beta chain is described in this entry. The data were obtained in a study of T-cell memory formation after mild COVID-19. TCRdb reprocessed the 5' RACE reads via MiXCR and lists one record per CDR3 protein. The data show more than 35,000 distinct CDR3 sequences, about 6.1% seen once. Germline V CDR1 and CDR2: SGHTA, FQGNSA. The CDR3 loop spans 16 amino acids. The germline V and J ends were trimmed by 5 bases and 4 bases, with 20 bases remaining between them. The source material was PBMCs or a T cell subset sorted from them (not recorded which). The receptor's source is an adult who had mild COVID-19 (a few samples of this study predate the infection). Cell type and time point are not known. This chain uses TRBV7-2 with TRBJ2-5; maybe TRBD2 (6 bases). The CDR3 loop reads CASSPPRLGGVETQYF. For the CDR3, the DNA is TGTGCCAGCAGCCCCCCTCGACTGGGCGGGGTAGAGACCCAGTACTTC.